The 10 T cell receptor beta chains listed next were all sequenced from one sample in a study of TIL therapy for anti-PD-1-resistant metastatic lung cancer. Time point defined: pre-treatment sample, taken before nivolumab and TIL therapy. The immunoSEQ assay was v3. Generated by immunoSEQ multiplex PCR, the TCRdb table keeps only in-frame clones and is missing some. The sample has some 52,000 clones, around 79% seen once. This specimen consisted of blood, obtained at baseline. These receptors were collected from a woman aged 30-85 years with non-small cell lung cancer.

This rearrangement joins TRBV7-9 to TRBJ1-1, with D uncertain. Trimming left V 3 bases short and J 3 bases short, with 8 bases between. This CDR3 region has 13 residues. Germline V lookup: CDR1 SEHNR, CDR2 FQNEAQ (reference sequence). CDR3 nucleotide sequence: TGTGCCAGCAGCTTCGACCGGGACACTGAAGCTTTCTTT. Translation: CASSFDRDTEAFF.

This clone showed up just a few times. This chain connects TRBV5-1 to TRBJ1-3; D possibly corresponds to TRBD1 (5 bases). Trimming took 3 bases from V and 1 from J, leaving 11 bases between them. Germline-derived CDR1 and CDR2 are SGHRS and YFSETQ. This CDR3 is built from 15 residues. The CDR3 DNA sequence: TGCGCCAGCAGCTCGCAGGGTCCTTCTGGAAACACCATATATTTT. This encodes CASSSQGPSGNTIYF.

The V call is TRBV7-2, the J call TRBJ2-1; D is unclear. CDR3 length equals 15 residues. V lost 2 bases and J lost 6, with 14 bases in between. Germline V gene sequence: CDR1 SGHTA, CDR2 FQGNSA. CDR3 region: CASSLSDSSFNEQFF. DNA of the CDR3: TGTGCCAGCAGCTTAAGCGACTCCAGCTTCAATGAGCAGTTCTTC.

This chain joins TRBV6-5 and TRBJ1-2; a weak D match, TRBD1 (5 bases). Trimming shortened V by 5 bases and J by 4 bases, and 14 bases separated the two germline ends. The CDR3 runs 14 residues. Germline V gives CDR1 MNHEY, CDR2 SVGAGI. CDR3 protein: CASSDPGVSYGYTF. As DNA, the CDR3 is TGTGCCAGCAGTGACCCGGGGGTTAGCTATGGCTACACCTTC.

The chain has TRBV7-9 and TRBJ1-1, with a possible D match to TRBD1 (6 bases). Between the trimmed V and J ends, which lost 5 bases and 1 base, there was a span of 17 bases. The CDR3 loop spans 16 amino acids. Germline V gives CDR1 SEHNR, CDR2 FQNEAQ (reference sequence). CDR3 bases: TGTGCCAGCAGCCCCGTCGGGACACTACAGAACACTGAAGCTTTCTTT. It codes for CASSPVGTLQNTEAFF.

This sequence joins TRBV7-7 and TRBJ2-5; D is tentatively TRBD1 or TRBD2 (5 bases each). The J call may be mistaken, given a closer DNA end match to TRBJ2-7. The CDR3 spans 13 residues. Germline CDR1 and CDR2: SSHAT and FNYEAQ (reference sequence). The DNA for the CDR3 is TGTGCCAGCAGCTCAGGGAGTTGGGACGAGCAGTACTTC. It codes for CASSSGSWDEQYF.

The chain joins TRBV5-1 to TRBJ2-5, with D unresolved. Trimming cost V 4 bases and J 0 bases, with 16 bases left between them. The CDR3 is 16 amino acids. Per the germline V gene, CDR1 is SGHRS and CDR2 is YFSETQ. The DNA of the CDR3 is TGCGCCAGCAGCCTTACCCCCCTTTCACACCAAGAGACCCAGTACTTC. Translation gives CASSLTPLSHQETQYF.

V usage is TRBV6-1 and J usage is TRBJ2-3, with 12 positions matching TRBD2. Germline V lookup: CDR1 MNHNS, CDR2 SASEGT. CDR3 length equals 16 residues. J gave up 2 bases and V 2 bases, and 2 bases lay outside the gene matches. In DNA form, the CDR3 reads TGTGCCAGCAGTGAACTAGCGGGGGGGATCACAGATACGCAGTATTTT. Protein product: CASSELAGGITDTQYF.

V usage is TRBV6-4 and J usage is TRBJ2-3; D perhaps matches TRBD2 (5 bases). Germline CDR1 and CDR2: MRHNA and SNTAGT. The V gene lost 1 base and the J gene lost 6 bases, with 8 bases spanning the gap. This CDR3 region has 13 residues. The CDR3, as DNA: TGTGCCAGCAGTGACTGGACTGGGGATACGCAGTATTTT. Translating it yields CASSDWTGDTQYF.

The CDR3 sequence is CASSQGLAPYNEQFF. CDR3 nucleotides: TGTGCCAGCAGCCAAGGGCTAGCCCCCTACAATGAGCAGTTCTTC. V usage is TRBV14 and J usage is TRBJ2-1, with a tentative D call TRBD2 (5 bases). The CDR3 runs 15 residues. V dropped 1 base and J dropped 2 bases, with 9 bases sitting between them. Germline loops: CDR1 SGHDN, CDR2 FVKESK. Supplemented by reference TRBV14 and TRBJ2-1, the full variable domain reads EAGVTQFPSHSVIEKGQTVTLRCDPISGHDNLYWYRRVMGKEIKFLLHFVKESKQDESGMPNNRFLAERTGGTYSTLKVQPAELEDSGVYFCASSQGLAPYNEQFFGPGTRLTVL.